This TCR beta chain was sequenced in a study of cytomegalovirus exposure and HLA in healthy donors. Study-wide background: As released early, the data held about 85 million unique TCRs from HLA-typed donors. Study-level points and caveats: A later analysis linked a missense DCLRE1C variant to TCR beta V- and J-gene trimming. It was shown in a later analysis that HLA-associated TCR beta chains were more clonally expanded than other, equally common chains.

As for this clone: As yet, its antigen is unknown.

Trimming pared 1 base from V and 3 bases from J, leaving 10 bases between. The CDR3 spans 15 residues. The germline V gene has CDR1 SGHTA and CDR2 FQGNSA. The study ran its PCR with 60 Vbeta and 13 Jbeta primers. The method was immunoSEQ multiplex PCR; TCRdb's version includes in-frame clones alone and lacks a portion of them. The sample lists 190,000 or so clones; more than 75% were seen once. The chain recombines TRBV7-2 with TRBJ2-1; TRBD2 might be the D (6 bases). Sequenced sample: PBMCs. The source of this sequence is a male donor in good health and CMV-seropositive. The DNA for the CDR3 is TGTGCCAGCAGCTTAGAGCTTAGCGGCTACAATGAGCAGTTCTTC. Translating gives CASSLELSGYNEQFF. Using reference TRBV7-2 and TRBJ2-1 for the parts outside the CDR3, the full variable domain is GAGVSQSPSNKVTEKGKDVELRCDPISGHTALYWYRQSLGQGLEFLIYFQGNSAPDKSGLPSDRFSAERTGGSVSTLTIQRTQQEDSAVYLCASSLELSGYNEQFFGPGTRLTVL.